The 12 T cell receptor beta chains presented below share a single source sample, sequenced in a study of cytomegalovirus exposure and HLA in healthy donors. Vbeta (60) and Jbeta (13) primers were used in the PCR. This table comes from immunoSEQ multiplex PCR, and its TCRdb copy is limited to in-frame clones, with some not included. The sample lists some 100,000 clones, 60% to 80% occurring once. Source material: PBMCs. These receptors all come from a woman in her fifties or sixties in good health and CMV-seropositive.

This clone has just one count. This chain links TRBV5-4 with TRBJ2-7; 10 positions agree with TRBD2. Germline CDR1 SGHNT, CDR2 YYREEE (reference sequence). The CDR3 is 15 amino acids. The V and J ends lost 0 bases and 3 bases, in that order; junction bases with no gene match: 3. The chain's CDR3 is CASSLGGLADYEQYF. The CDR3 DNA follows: TGTGCCAGCAGCTTGGGAGGACTAGCGGACTACGAGCAGTACTTC. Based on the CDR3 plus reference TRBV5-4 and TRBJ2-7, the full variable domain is ETGVTQSPTHLIKTRGQQVTLRCSSQSGHNTVSWYQQALGQGPQFIFQYYREEENGRGNFPPRFSGLQFPNYSSELNVNALELDDSALYLCASSLGGLADYEQYFGPGTRLTVT.

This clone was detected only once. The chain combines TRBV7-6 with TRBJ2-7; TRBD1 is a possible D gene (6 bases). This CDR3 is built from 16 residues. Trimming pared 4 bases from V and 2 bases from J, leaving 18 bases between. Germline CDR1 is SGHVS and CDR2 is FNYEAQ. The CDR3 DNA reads TGTGCCAGCAGCTCGAATATCCGGGACAACCCCTACGAGCAGTACTTC. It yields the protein CASSSNIRDNPYEQYF. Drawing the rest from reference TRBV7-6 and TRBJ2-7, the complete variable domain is GAGVSQSPRYKVTKRGQDVALRCDPISGHVSLYWYRQALGQGPEFLTYFNYEAQQDKSGLPNDRFSAERPEGSISTLTIQRTEQRDSAMYRCASSSNIRDNPYEQYFGPGTRLTVT.

The CDR3: CASRTGTEGNTIYF. CDR3 bases: TGCGCCAGCAGAACCGGGACAGAGGGAAACACCATATATTTT. The chain is built from TRBV5-1 and TRBJ1-3; TRBD1 matches at 7 bases. V was clipped by 5 bases and J by 4 bases; unmatched bases: 6. Germline CDR1 SGHRS, CDR2 YFSETQ. CDR3 length: 14 amino acids.

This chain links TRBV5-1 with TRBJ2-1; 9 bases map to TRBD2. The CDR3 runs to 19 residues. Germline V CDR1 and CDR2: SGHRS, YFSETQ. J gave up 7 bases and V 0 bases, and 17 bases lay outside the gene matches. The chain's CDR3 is CASSLGRVRPGLAGNEQFF. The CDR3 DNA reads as TGCGCCAGCAGCTTGGGCAGGGTCCGGCCGGGACTAGCTGGTAATGAGCAGTTCTTC.

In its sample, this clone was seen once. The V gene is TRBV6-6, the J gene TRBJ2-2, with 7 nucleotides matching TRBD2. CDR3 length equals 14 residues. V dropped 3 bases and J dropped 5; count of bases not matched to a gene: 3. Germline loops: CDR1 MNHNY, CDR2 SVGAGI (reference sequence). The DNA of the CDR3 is TGTGCCAGCAGTTATATCGGGGGGACCGGGGAGCTGTTTTTT. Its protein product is CASSYIGGTGELFF.

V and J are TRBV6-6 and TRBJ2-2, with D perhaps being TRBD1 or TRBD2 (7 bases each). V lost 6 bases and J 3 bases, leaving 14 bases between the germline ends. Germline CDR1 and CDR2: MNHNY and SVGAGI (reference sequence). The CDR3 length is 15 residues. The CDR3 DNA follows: TGTGCCAGCAGGTACAGGGGAGGGTACACCGGGGAGCTGTTTTTT. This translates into CASRYRGGYTGELFF.

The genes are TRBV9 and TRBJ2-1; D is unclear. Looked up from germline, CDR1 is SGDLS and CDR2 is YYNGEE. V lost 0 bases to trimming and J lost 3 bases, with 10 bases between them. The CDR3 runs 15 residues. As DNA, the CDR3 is TGTGCCAGCAGCGTAGCTTTAGCATTCTACAATGAGCAGTTCTTC. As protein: CASSVALAFYNEQFF.

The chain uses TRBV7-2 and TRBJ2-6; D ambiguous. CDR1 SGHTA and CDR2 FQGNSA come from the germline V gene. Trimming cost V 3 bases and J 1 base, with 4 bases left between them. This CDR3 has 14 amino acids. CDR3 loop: CASSFLSGANVLTF. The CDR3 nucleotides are TGTGCCAGCAGCTTCCTGTCTGGGGCCAACGTCCTGACTTTC.

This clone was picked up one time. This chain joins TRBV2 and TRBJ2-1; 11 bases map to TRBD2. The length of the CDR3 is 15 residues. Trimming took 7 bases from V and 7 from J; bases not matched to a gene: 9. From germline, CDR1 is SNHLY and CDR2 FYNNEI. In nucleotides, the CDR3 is TGTGCCAGCACCAGACTAGCGGGACCTTCGAATGAGCAGTTCTTC. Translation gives CASTRLAGPSNEQFF. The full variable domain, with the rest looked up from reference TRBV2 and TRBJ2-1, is EPEVTQTPSHQVTQMGQEVILRCVPISNHLYFYWYRQILGQKVEFLVSFYNNEISEKSEIFDDQFSVERPDGSNFTLKIRSTKLEDSAMYFCASTRLAGPSNEQFFGPGTRLTVL.

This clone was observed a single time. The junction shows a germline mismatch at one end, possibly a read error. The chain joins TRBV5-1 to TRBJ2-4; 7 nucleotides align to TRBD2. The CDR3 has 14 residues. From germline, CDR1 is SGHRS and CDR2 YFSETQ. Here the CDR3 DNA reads TGCGCCAGCAGCCCGGGGGGTTCTCCAGCCGTTCTCGACTTC. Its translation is CASSPGGSPAVLDF.

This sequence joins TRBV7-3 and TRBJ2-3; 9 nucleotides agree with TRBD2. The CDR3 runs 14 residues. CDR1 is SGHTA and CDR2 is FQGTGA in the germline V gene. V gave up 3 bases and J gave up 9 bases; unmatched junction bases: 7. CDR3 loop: CASSFAGGPSTQYF. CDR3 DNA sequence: TGTGCCAGCAGCTTCGCGGGAGGGCCATCGACGCAGTATTTT.

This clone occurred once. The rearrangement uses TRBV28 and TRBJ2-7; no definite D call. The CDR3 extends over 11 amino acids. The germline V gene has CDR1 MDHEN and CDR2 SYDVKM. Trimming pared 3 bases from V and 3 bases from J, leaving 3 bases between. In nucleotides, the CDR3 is TGTGCCAGCAGTTTCTACTACGAGCAGTACTTC. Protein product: CASSFYYEQYF.